This T cell receptor beta chain was recovered during a study of regulatory T cells in long-lasting Graves disease listed by TCRdb under 2021. For the wider study: Newly diagnosed Graves' disease patients had taken antithyroid drugs for less than 3 months. Peripheral blood TCR sequencing and RNA sequencing compared persistent Graves' disease patients with newly diagnosed Graves' disease patients. The study was conducted in China and was registered as a clinical trial. A total of around 35 samples underwent TCR sequencing: around 13 from persistent and approximately 20 from newly diagnosed Graves' disease patients. General study outcomes and caveats: TRBV28, TRBJ1-2 and TRBJ2-5 were preferentially used in persistent disease, while TRBV20-1 and TRBJ2-1 were favored in newly diagnosed disease. Only peripheral blood was studied, because thyroid tissue, the primary lesion, was inaccessible. Lower TCR Shannon entropy and fewer highly expanded clones were observed in persistent Graves' disease patients than in newly diagnosed patients, which suggested clonal expansion. Sequencing and analysis were limited to the TCR beta chain. More public clonotypes were shared among persistent patients (more than 2,500) than among newly diagnosed patients (roughly 1,000). The small sample size was acknowledged by the authors as a limitation that may reduce accuracy.

A word on this clonotype: This receptor's antigen is unknown. Base qualities are not at hand, and no much larger clone is one base apart.

Counted from cysteine to phenylalanine, this CDR3 has 15 amino acids. Of the read, only the CDR3 DNA is kept; its 45 bases are in frame from base 1. CDR1 MNHEY and CDR2 SVGEGT are derived from the germline V gene. From V the trimming removes 7 bases and from J it removes 7 bases, while the gene matches leave 6 bases of the junction unaccounted for. Library preparation employed multiplex PCR. The sample was run on an Illumina HiSeq 4000. iRepertoire HTBI primers and Arm-PCR amplification of CDR3 regions were used to construct TCR beta libraries. Gel purification was performed on PCR products prior to sequencing. Per the authors' processing: A total of some 65 TRBV and approximately 15 TRBJ segments were identified across samples and were used for gene usage analysis of CDR3 amino acid clonotypes. Filtered high-quality paired reads were merged into contigs using COPE and FqMerger. BLAST was used to align contigs to IMGT TRBV, TRBD and TRBJ reference genes, and CDR3 was defined according to IMGT. Clonotypes above 0.1% frequency were classified as highly expanded clones. Repertoire diversity was measured by Shannon entropy, and V-J evenness by the Gini coefficient. A clonotype was considered public if more than one individual shared it. TCRdb reprocessed the public reads (quality trimming at Q25 with fastp, clone calling with MiXCR) and kept in-frame beta chains. A single entry per CDR3 protein holds the most common genes and DNA from its merged rows. In this record, the V and J calls reflect TCRdb's handling and not the investigators' own analysis. The sample contains approximately 490,000 distinct CDR3 sequences, around 15% of them found a single time. The biggest ten clones account for 9% to 15% of the sample.

The sample's time point, from its label and the paper: newly diagnosed GD, antithyroid drugs for less than 3 months. RNA was extracted from PBMCs in TRIzol for both TCR sequencing and RNA sequencing. Graves' disease was diagnosed according to American Thyroid Association guidelines. Recruitment of patients was carried out at an endocrinology department in Xi'an, China. From each patient, around 9.3 milliliters of peripheral blood was collected into an EDTA anticoagulant tube. Ficoll Paque Plus density gradient separation was used to isolate PBMCs, and no further T cell sorting was performed. An Agilent 2100 Bioanalyzer and agarose gel were used to check RNA quality, and a NanoDrop 2000 was used to measure RNA concentration. The same specimen was also included in a second study, on T cells in Graves' hyperthyroidism and ophthalmopathy. The second source states: Graves' hyperthyroidism was defined as stable when no progression to ophthalmopathy occurred over 18 months of follow-up. The hyperthyroidism patients were between 18 and 65 years old and newly diagnosed, with a disease duration of less than 2 months. Patients with uncontrolled infections, other autoimmune diseases, pregnancy or lactation were excluded. Clinical symptoms, serum thyroxine and TRAb, thyroid ultrasound, and orbital computed tomography formed the basis for the diagnoses. For the first round of RT-PCR on the TCR CDR3, the HTBI primer set was used together with the Qiagen OneStep RT-PCR kit. Most expanded thyroid clonotypes (frequency above 0.001) were also detected in blood, suggesting blood repertoires may reflect thyroid immune responses. In cross-validation, a model built on a 13 V-J signature told ophthalmopathy apart from stable hyperthyroidism with roughly 87% sensitivity and roughly 82% specificity, and in testing the same model reached 80%/75%. In validation, progression to ophthalmopathy was predicted by the model with more than 65% sensitivity and under 85% specificity, a median of approximately 6.5 months before onset. TCR V-J signatures able to tell the groups apart were searched for in a discovery cohort of 90 to 100 patients, of whom roughly 42 had Graves' ophthalmopathy and roughly 57 had stable Graves' hyperthyroidism. Prospective prediction of ophthalmopathy was tested in an independent validation cohort consisting of some 19 hyperthyroidism patients and more than 15 patients who later progressed to ophthalmopathy. For training and testing, the 80 to 100 patients in the discovery cohort were randomly divided in a 7:3 ratio. Thyroid tissue and blood T-cell repertoires from roughly 6 Graves' hyperthyroidism patients were also compared in the study. After blood sampling, hyperthyroidism patients were treated with methimazole at a starting dose of 30 mg daily, and ophthalmopathy patients were treated with high-dose intravenous methylprednisolone. Libraries were constructed in a second round of multiplex PCR, after which size selection and purification were carried out. The libraries were sequenced on an Illumina HiSeq2000 using paired-end 100 bp reads. SOAPnuke was used to process the raw data, with reads discarded if the reads contained adapters or uncalled bases, had a mean Phred below 15, or lacked an exact constant-primer or identifier match. COPE v1.2.5 was used to merge the high-quality paired reads, and each unique nucleotide sequence was defined as a clonotype. Clonotypes were aligned to IMGT TRBV, TRBD and TRBJ reference segments using MiTCR v1.1. Analysis was restricted to V-J combinations with a frequency above 0.0001, which covered 99.2% of repertoires. The TCS score was defined as the ratio of F50 (clonal expansion) to E x V (chaos), calculated using BLOSUM62-based TCRdist between CDR3 peptides within each V-J. Welch's t-statistics and random forest reduced 450 to 600 V-J features to roughly 13, which were used in a naive Bayes classifier (R e1071). Sample size was not statistically predetermined, and investigators were not blinded to group allocation. TCR Vbeta CDR3 sequencing of approximately 140 peripheral blood samples (43 ophthalmopathy, around 80 hyperthyroidism and some 17 progressor patients) is reported in the paper.

The TCR comes from a man aged 40-55 years with Graves disease. Donor details come from another sample of the same person, matched by shared clones. Recombination linked TRBV6-2 or TRBV6-3 to TRBJ2-2, with TRBD2 identical over 13 junction bases. Material: peripheral blood mononuclear cells (PBMCs), obtained at new diagnosis, from a patient treated with antithyroid drugs. This receptor has the CDR3 CASKLAGGPVGELFF. DNA sequence: TGTGCCAGCAAACTAGCGGGAGGGCCAGTCGGGGAGCTGTTTTTT.